Below, 9 T cell receptor beta chains from the same sample are listed, as sequenced in a study of T cells in localized non-small cell lung cancer. The table came from immunoSEQ multiplex PCR; TCRdb's copy has only in-frame clones and leaves some out. The profile shows about 19,000 clones, approximately 90% of them singletons. The sequencing here drew on peripheral blood, taken before any cancer treatment. The receptors derive from a male donor older than 55 with stage I squamous cell lung carcinoma.

In the case of this clone: At one end, the junction sequence differs from germline, possibly due to a read error. The chain couples TRBV2 to TRBJ2-7, with 8 positions matching TRBD1. The CDR3 has 10 amino acids. The germline V gene has CDR1 SNHLY and CDR2 FYNNEI. The CDR3 nucleotides are TGTGCCAGCAGGGAGGACAGGGTTAACTTC. This sequence encodes CASREDRVNF.

V usage is TRBV27 and J usage is TRBJ2-3; 8 bases are shared with TRBD1. This CDR3 region has 19 residues. CDR1 is MNHEY, CDR2 SMNVEV, per germline (reference sequence). The V gene end was trimmed by 6 bases and the J gene end by 0 bases; junction bases not matched to a gene: 17. In DNA form, the CDR3 reads TGTGCCAGCAGCGAGATTACCCCCCGACAGGGGCGTAGCACAGATACGCAGTATTTT. Translation: CASSEITPRQGRSTDTQYF.

The chain couples TRBV18 to TRBJ2-7; no clear D gene. This CDR3 comprises 14 residues. Germline CDR1 reads KGHSH; CDR2 reads LQKENI. V lost 0 bases to trimming and J lost 2 bases, with 8 bases between them. CDR3 loop: CASSPPQPTYEQYF. The DNA of the CDR3 is TGTGCCAGCTCACCACCGCAACCGACCTACGAGCAGTACTTC. Variable domain in full (rest from reference TRBV18 and TRBJ2-7): NAGVMQNPRHLVRRRGQEARLRCSPMKGHSHVYWYRQLPEEGLKFMVYLQKENIIDESGMPKERFSAEFPKEGPSILRIQQVVRGDSAAYFCASSPPQPTYEQYFGPGTRLTVT.

V usage is TRBV19 and J usage is TRBJ2-1; 12 bases fit TRBD2. CDR1 and CDR2 (germline): LNHDA, SQIVND (reference sequence). The CDR3 covers 16 residues. The junction had 6 bases not matched to a gene; V was cut back by 2 bases and J by 7 bases. The chain's CDR3 is CASSILSGTSGNEQFF. CDR3 bases: TGTGCCAGTAGTATACTATCCGGGACTAGCGGGAATGAGCAGTTCTTC.

V and J are TRBV18 and TRBJ2-1; 10 bases align to TRBD2. CDR3 length equals 14 residues. Germline V gene sequence: CDR1 KGHSH, CDR2 LQKENI. V was pared by 3 bases and J by 9 bases, with 5 bases of the junction left unmatched. The CDR3 DNA reads as TGTGCCAGCTCACCGCTAGCGGGAGAGGCTGAGCAGTTCTTC. Translation: CASSPLAGEAEQFF.

This sequence joins TRBV30 and TRBJ2-1; unclear D gene. From germline, CDR1 is GTSNPN and CDR2 SVGIG (reference sequence). The V gene lost 3 bases and the J gene lost 6 bases, with 12 bases spanning the gap. The CDR3 spans 13 residues. Here the CDR3 DNA reads TGTGCCTGGAGACCCCCTGCCCTCAATGAGCAGTTCTTC. Translation: CAWRPPALNEQFF.

V gene TRBV18 combines with J gene TRBJ1-5, with D possibly TRBD1 on 6 matching bases. This CDR3 has 16 residues. V lost 6 bases, J lost 5 bases, and 20 bases lay in between. Germline assignment: CDR1 KGHSH and CDR2 LQKENI. CDR3 amino acids: CASSPRGGLTDQPQHF. For the CDR3, the DNA is TGTGCCAGCTCCCCTCGCGGGGGGCTTACTGATCAGCCCCAGCATTTT.

The genes are TRBV4-2 and TRBJ1-5; no firm D call. The V gene's germline CDR1 is LGHNA and CDR2 YNFKEQ. V gave up 4 bases and J gave up 6 bases, with 13 bases separating them. The length of the CDR3 is 14 residues. CDR3 loop: CASSPQLTSQPQHF. The CDR3 DNA reads as TGTGCCAGCAGCCCCCAACTTACGAGTCAGCCCCAGCATTTT.

This chain uses TRBV11-2 with TRBJ2-7, with a tentative D call TRBD2 (7 bases). The CDR3 is 17 residues long. Germline V CDR1 and CDR2: SGHAT, FQNNGV. V was pared by 0 bases and J by 0 bases, with 15 bases between. In DNA, the CDR3 is TGTGCCAGCAGCTTAGAGGGTCTAGCGGACAGCTCCTACGAGCAGTACTTC. Translating it yields CASSLEGLADSSYEQYF.